These 28 T cell receptor beta chains came from one sample sequenced in a study of beta chain features in type 1 diabetes. Study-wide points: For Type 1 diabetes patients, all four CD4+ subsets carried TCRB CDR3s that were moderately but significantly shorter.

Sequenced material consisted of expressed TCRB transcripts (all of the isolated RNA was reverse transcribed). Clones were sequenced by immunoSEQ multiplex PCR, and TCRdb holds only the in-frame ones, with some missing. Of hundreds of thousands of clones detected, under 15% appear once; the ten largest clones hold about 0.02%. These receptors have no identified antigens. Material for sequencing was naive CD4+ T cells from blood. These receptors originate from a man between 18 and 35 years old with type 1 diabetes.

This clone was observed a handful of times. The chain combines TRBV23-1 with TRBJ1-5; 7 bases are shared with TRBD1. TRBV23-1 has ORF status, its function being uncertain. The length of the CDR3 is 14 residues. After removal of 4 bases from V and 2 bases from J, the junction contained 2 bases not matched to a gene. In DNA form, the CDR3 reads TGCGCCAGCAGTCCAGACAGGGGCAATCAGCCCCAGCATTTT. Its protein product is CASSPDRGNQPQHF.

This clone occurred a few times. This chain joins TRBV4-1 and TRBJ1-5; maybe TRBD1 (5 bases). This CDR3 has 15 residues. The germline V gene has CDR1 MGHRA and CDR2 YSYEKL. V was cut by 1 base and J by 1 base, with 8 bases left in between. CDR3 DNA sequence: TGCGCCAGCAGCCAAGGGGCAGGGAGCAATCAGCCCCAGCATTTT. Residues: CASSQGAGSNQPQHF.

This chain connects TRBV5-1 to TRBJ2-1, with D perhaps matching TRBD1 (5 bases). Trimming took off 0 bases at V and 0 bases at J, with 10 bases between the two ends. This CDR3 has 16 residues. CDR1 and CDR2 (germline): SGHRS, YFSETQ. This chain's CDR3 is CASSLVATASYNEQFF. CDR3 coding DNA: TGCGCCAGCAGCTTGGTCGCGACAGCCTCCTACAATGAGCAGTTCTTC.

This chain links TRBV19 with TRBJ2-5; D may match TRBD1 or TRBD2 (5 bases each). The CDR3 sequence is 14 residues long. Germline V gene lookup returns CDR1 LNHDA and CDR2 SQIVND (reference sequence). The V and J ends lost 5 bases and 3 bases respectively, with 13 bases between them. CDR3 protein: CASSALGTEETQYF. The CDR3 nucleotides are TGTGCCAGTAGTGCCCTAGGGACCGAAGAGACCCAGTACTTC.

This clone occurred a few times. Additional DNA sequences in this sample encode the identical CDR3. The chain joins TRBV30 to TRBJ2-7; D is unclear. Germline assignment: CDR1 GTSNPN and CDR2 SVGIG (reference sequence). This CDR3 contains 11 residues. V was clipped by 0 bases and J by 3 bases, with 3 bases between them. The CDR3 reads CAWSVDYEQYF. CDR3 in DNA: TGTGCCTGGAGTGTAGACTACGAGCAGTACTTC.

The chain uses TRBV7-9 and TRBJ1-1; 7 bases agree with TRBD1. Germline V gives CDR1 SEHNR, CDR2 FQNEAQ (reference sequence). There are 15 residues in the CDR3. Unmatched junction bases numbered 7, after V lost 5 bases and J lost 1 base. For the CDR3, the DNA is TGTGCCAGCAGCCCCCAGGGGGAGGAGAACACTGAAGCTTTCTTT. This translates into CASSPQGEENTEAFF.

There are a few counts of this clone. The genes are TRBV18 and TRBJ1-1; TRBD1 agrees at 9 bases. CDR1 and CDR2 from the germline V gene are KGHSH and LQKENI. With V trimmed by 0 bases and J by 2 bases, 4 bases remained unmatched. The CDR3 length is 16 residues. This CDR3 reads CASSPPGDRVNTEAFF. The CDR3 DNA sequence: TGTGCCAGCTCACCACCAGGGGACAGGGTCAACACTGAAGCTTTCTTT. Variable domain in full (rest from reference TRBV18 and TRBJ1-1): NAGVMQNPRHLVRRRGQEARLRCSPMKGHSHVYWYRQLPEEGLKFMVYLQKENIIDESGMPKERFSAEFPKEGPSILRIQQVVRGDSAAYFCASSPPGDRVNTEAFFGQGTRLTVV.

In its sample, this clone was seen once. CDR3 amino acids: CASSGTVFSGANVLTF. The DNA for the CDR3 is TGTGCCAGCTCGGGGACAGTATTTTCTGGGGCCAACGTCCTGACTTTC. The chain joins TRBV18 to TRBJ2-6; 7 nucleotides agree with TRBD1. Per germline, CDR1 KGHSH and CDR2 LQKENI. Germline trimming cut 6 bases from V and 1 base from J; bases unmatched to any gene: 6. There are 16 residues in the CDR3.

The chain combines TRBV15 with TRBJ1-6, with D perhaps matching TRBD1 (6 bases). V was pared by 0 bases and J by 9 bases, with 12 bases between. CDR1 is LNHNV and CDR2 is YYDKDF in the germline V gene (reference sequence). The CDR3 runs to 15 residues. DNA for the CDR3: TGTGCCACCAGCAGAGATAAGGGGGTGGGTTCACCCCTCCACTTT. Its protein is CATSRDKGVGSPLHF.

This clone occurred a few times. This chain uses TRBV7-3 with TRBJ1-2; 8 bases align to TRBD1. Germline V lookup: CDR1 SGHTA, CDR2 FQGTGA. V gave up 0 bases and J gave up 4 bases; unmatched junction bases: 4. The length of the CDR3 is 15 residues. CDR3 loop: CASSLTRTGIYGYTF. Here the CDR3 DNA reads TGTGCCAGCAGCTTAACTCGGACAGGGATCTATGGCTACACCTTC.

The chain employs TRBV28 and TRBJ2-3; D possibly corresponds to TRBD1 (6 bases). Germline V gives CDR1 MDHEN, CDR2 SYDVKM. V lost 9 bases, J lost 0 bases, and 13 bases lay in between. CDR3 size: 14 residues. This CDR3 reads CASSRDISTDTQYF. The CDR3 coding sequence is TGTGCCAGTTCCCGGGACATAAGCACAGATACGCAGTATTTT.

This clone occurred a few times. The rearrangement joins TRBV7-2 to TRBJ1-1; 9 bases match TRBD1. The V segment lost 5 bases and the J segment 5 bases; nucleotides outside the gene matches: 9. The V gene's germline CDR1 is SGHTA and CDR2 FQGNSA. This CDR3 is built from 15 residues. The CDR3 loop reads CASSPGRGQGTEAFF. In DNA form, the CDR3 reads TGTGCCAGCAGCCCAGGGAGGGGACAGGGAACTGAAGCTTTCTTT.

This rearrangement joins TRBV20-1 to TRBJ1-2; D remains ambiguous. This CDR3 has 11 residues. V was clipped by 3 bases and J by 4 bases, with 6 bases between them. Germline-derived CDR1 and CDR2 are DFQATT and SNEGSKA (reference sequence). CDR3 region: CSARKLYGYTF. The DNA for the CDR3 is TGCAGTGCTAGGAAGCTCTATGGCTACACCTTC.

The V gene is TRBV7-9, the J gene TRBJ1-1; D not certain. The CDR3 consists of 12 residues. The germline V gene has CDR1 SEHNR and CDR2 FQNEAQ (reference sequence). The V end lost 3 bases, the J end lost 1 base, and 3 bases lay between the germline ends. As DNA, the CDR3 is TGTGCCAGCAGCTTTCAGAACACTGAAGCTTTCTTT. It is translated as CASSFQNTEAFF. Full variable domain (rest looked up from reference TRBV7-9 and TRBJ1-1): DTGVSQNPRHKITKRGQNVTFRCDPISEHNRLYWYRQTLGQGPEFLTYFQNEAQLEKSRLLSDRFSAERPKGSFSTLEIQRTEQGDSAMYLCASSFQNTEAFFGQGTRLTVV.

This clone was observed a few times. V usage is TRBV7-2 and J usage is TRBJ1-5, with 7 bases fitting TRBD1. CDR1 and CDR2 (germline): SGHTA, FQGNSA. The CDR3 contains 15 residues. Germline trimming cut 6 bases from V and 3 bases from J; bases unmatched to any gene: 8. CDR3 amino acids: CASSSIGTDNQPQHF. CDR3 bases: TGTGCCAGCAGTAGTATCGGGACAGACAATCAGCCCCAGCATTTT.

V and J are TRBV30 and TRBJ1-1; D remains ambiguous. The CDR3 totals 14 residues. V shed 2 bases and J shed 5 bases, with 15 bases lying between them. Per germline, CDR1 GTSNPN and CDR2 SVGIG (reference sequence). The CDR3 here is CAWSHRVTRTEAFF. CDR3 bases: TGTGCCTGGAGTCACCGGGTAACAAGAACTGAAGCTTTCTTT. Full variable domain (remainder filled in from reference TRBV30 and TRBJ1-1): SQTIHQWPATLVQPVGSPLSLECTVEGTSNPNLYWYRQAAGRGLQLLFYSVGIGQISSEVPQNLSASRPQDRQFILSSKKLLLSDSGFYLCAWSHRVTRTEAFFGQGTRLTVV.

The chain joins TRBV11-2 to TRBJ2-3; D is uncertain. V was shortened by 0 bases and J by 4 bases, with 5 bases between the two germline ends. The CDR3 spans 13 residues. CDR1 is SGHAT, CDR2 FQNNGV, per germline. The CDR3 sequence: CASSLDLPDTQYF. The CDR3 region has the DNA TGTGCCAGCAGCTTAGATCTGCCAGATACGCAGTATTTT.

The J gene is TRBJ1-4, the V gene TRBV4-1; weak D call: TRBD1 (5 bases). The V gene lost 0 bases and the J gene lost 7 bases, with 9 bases spanning the gap. From germline, CDR1 is MGHRA and CDR2 YSYEKL. The CDR3 covers 14 residues. The CDR3 spells CASSQDRVGEKLFF. The CDR3 nucleotides are TGCGCCAGCAGCCAAGACAGGGTCGGTGAAAAACTGTTTTTT.

This clone was detected only a few times. This sequence joins TRBV2 and TRBJ2-1; unclear D gene. V was shortened by 2 bases and J by 9 bases, with 11 bases between the two germline ends. The CDR3 is 13 amino acids. Germline CDR1 is SNHLY and CDR2 is FYNNEI. The CDR3 loop is CASSERTTGEQFF. The CDR3 bases are TGTGCCAGCAGTGAAAGAACTACGGGTGAGCAGTTCTTC. Drawing the rest from reference TRBV2 and TRBJ2-1, the complete variable domain is EPEVTQTPSHQVTQMGQEVILRCVPISNHLYFYWYRQILGQKVEFLVSFYNNEISEKSEIFDDQFSVERPDGSNFTLKIRSTKLEDSAMYFCASSERTTGEQFFGPGTRLTVL.

This clone was counted only a few times. This rearrangement joins TRBV15 to TRBJ1-1; tentative D call: TRBD1 (5 bases). CDR1 LNHNV and CDR2 YYDKDF come from the germline V gene (reference sequence). The V end lost 0 bases, the J end lost 11 bases, and 16 bases lay between the germline ends. This CDR3 region has 14 residues. CDR3 residues: CATSRDHGTSGAFF. The CDR3, as DNA: TGTGCCACCAGCAGAGATCACGGGACCTCCGGGGCTTTCTTT.

This clone was detected only a few times. V is TRBV29-1 and J is TRBJ1-1; 8 bases align to TRBD1. Germline CDR1 is SQVTM and CDR2 is ANQGSEA. V shed 5 bases and J 4 bases; nucleotides not matched to a gene: 9. The CDR3 consists of 14 residues. The DNA for the CDR3 is TGCAGCGTTTCAGGACAGGGTTTGGGCACTGAAGCTTTCTTT. This translates into CSVSGQGLGTEAFF.

This chain joins TRBV18 and TRBJ1-6, with TRBD1 matching over 7 bases. Unmatched junction bases numbered 8, after V lost 3 bases and J lost 9 bases. This CDR3 has 15 residues. Germline CDR1 reads KGHSH; CDR2 reads LQKENI. CDR3 loop: CASSPSGTDGSPLHF. The CDR3 DNA reads TGTGCCAGCTCACCTTCCGGGACAGATGGTTCACCCCTCCACTTT.

The CDR3 bases are TGTGCCAGCAGTGAAGGGAGGGCAGGGTCCTACAATGAGCAGTTCTTC. As protein: CASSEGRAGSYNEQFF. The chain uses TRBV25-1 and TRBJ2-1, with 7 bases that match TRBD2. The V gene's germline CDR1 is MGHDK and CDR2 SYGVNS. V lost 2 bases, J lost 1 base, and 5 bases stayed unmatched. The CDR3 has 16 amino acids.

The chain is built from TRBV18 and TRBJ2-7, with D hard to call. The CDR3 has 13 residues. V gave up 3 bases and J gave up 3 bases, with 9 bases separating them. Germline V gives CDR1 KGHSH, CDR2 LQKENI. The CDR3: CASSPGGFYEQYF. The CDR3 DNA reads TGTGCCAGCTCACCCGGCGGATTCTACGAGCAGTACTTC.

This clone was observed a few times. The V call is TRBV15, the J call TRBJ2-7, with D unresolved. The CDR3 runs 14 residues. The V end lost 0 bases, the J end lost 2 bases, and 8 bases lay between the germline ends. Looked up from germline, CDR1 is LNHNV and CDR2 is YYDKDF (reference sequence). CDR3 protein: CATSRDKSAYEQYF. The CDR3 DNA reads as TGTGCCACCAGCAGAGATAAGTCCGCCTACGAGCAGTACTTC.

The chain has TRBV5-1 and TRBJ2-7, with 10 bases that match TRBD1. CDR1 and CDR2 (germline): SGHRS, YFSETQ. V gave up 2 bases and J gave up 3 bases; unmatched junction bases: 5. The CDR3 runs 15 residues. The CDR3 region has the DNA TGCGCCAGCAGCTTAGCGGGACAGGGGCTCTACGAGCAGTACTTC. It specifies CASSLAGQGLYEQYF.

The chain employs TRBV28 and TRBJ2-7; D is uncertain. This CDR3 has 12 amino acids. Trimming left V 5 bases short and J 3 bases short, with 8 bases between. The germline CDR1 and CDR2 sequences are MDHEN and SYDVKM. This CDR3 is CASSRVIYEQYF. The CDR3 DNA is TGTGCCAGCAGTAGGGTTATCTACGAGCAGTACTTC.

The sample holds a few counts of this clone. The chain employs TRBV6-5 and TRBJ1-6; D is uncertain. V lost 2 bases to trimming and J lost 7 bases, with 6 bases between them. Germline values: CDR1 MNHEY, CDR2 SVGAGI. This CDR3 is built from 13 residues. The CDR3, as DNA: TGTGCCAGCAGTTACAGGGCGAATTCACCCCTCCACTTT. The encoded protein is CASSYRANSPLHF.